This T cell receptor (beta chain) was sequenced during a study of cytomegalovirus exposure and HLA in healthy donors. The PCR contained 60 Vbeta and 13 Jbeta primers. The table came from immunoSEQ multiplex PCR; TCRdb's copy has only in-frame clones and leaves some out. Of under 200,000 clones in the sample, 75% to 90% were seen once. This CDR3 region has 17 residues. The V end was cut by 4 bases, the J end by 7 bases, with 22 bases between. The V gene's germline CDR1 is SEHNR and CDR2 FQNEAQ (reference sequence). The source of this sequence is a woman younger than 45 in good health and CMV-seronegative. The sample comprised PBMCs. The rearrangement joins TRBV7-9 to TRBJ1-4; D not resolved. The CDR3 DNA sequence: TGTGCCAGCAGCTGGGTGTTCTCTCGTTCAACGGGTGAAAAACTGTTTTTT. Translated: CASSWVFSRSTGEKLFF.